This T cell receptor beta chain was captured by sequencing in a study of cytomegalovirus exposure and HLA in healthy donors. General study results and limits: The study designated 150 or so TCR beta chains cytomegalovirus-associated. Rare TCR sequences predominated, though certain public TCRs were found in many donors.

In regard to this clone: Its antigen is currently unknown.

The donors were part of the approximately 120-subject validation cohort, which stood apart from the approximately 670-subject first cohort. Clones were read by immunoSEQ multiplex PCR, and TCRdb kept only the in-frame ones, dropping some. This table holds 90,000 to 150,000 clones, more than 70% found once. V was shortened by 1 base and J by 0 bases, with 9 bases between the two germline ends. CDR1 and CDR2 from the germline V gene are SGHVT and SQSDAQ. This CDR3 region has 15 residues. This chain joins TRBV7-4 and TRBJ1-2; no clear D gene. Sequenced: PBMCs. The TCR sequence derives from a woman in her 30s in good health and CMV-seronegative. The CDR3 is CASSLGEGTNYGYTF. In nucleotides, the CDR3 is TGTGCCAGCAGCTTAGGGGAGGGAACTAACTATGGCTACACCTTC. Full variable domain (rest looked up from reference TRBV7-4 and TRBJ1-2): GAGVSQSPRYKVAKRGRDVALRCDSISGHVTLYWYRQTLGQGSEVLTYSQSDAQRDKSGRPSGRFSAERPERSVSTLKIQRTEQGDSAVYLCASSLGEGTNYGYTFGSGTRLTVV.